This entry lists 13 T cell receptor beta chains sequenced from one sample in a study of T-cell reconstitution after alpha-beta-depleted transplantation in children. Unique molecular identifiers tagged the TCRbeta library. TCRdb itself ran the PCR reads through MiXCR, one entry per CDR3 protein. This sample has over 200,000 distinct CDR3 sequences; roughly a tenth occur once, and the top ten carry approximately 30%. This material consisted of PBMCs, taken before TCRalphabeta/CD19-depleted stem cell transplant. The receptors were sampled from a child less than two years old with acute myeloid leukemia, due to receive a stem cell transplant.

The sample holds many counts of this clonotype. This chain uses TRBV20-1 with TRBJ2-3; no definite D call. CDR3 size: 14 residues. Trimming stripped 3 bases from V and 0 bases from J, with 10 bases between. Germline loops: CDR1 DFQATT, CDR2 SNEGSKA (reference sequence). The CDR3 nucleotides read TGCAGTGCTAGCCCCCCAGATAGCACAGATACGCAGTATTTT. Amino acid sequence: CSASPPDSTDTQYF.

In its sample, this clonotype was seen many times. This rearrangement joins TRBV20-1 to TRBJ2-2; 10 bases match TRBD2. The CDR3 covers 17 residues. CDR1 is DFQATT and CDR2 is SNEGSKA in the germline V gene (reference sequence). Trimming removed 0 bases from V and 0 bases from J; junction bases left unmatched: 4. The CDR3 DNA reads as TGCAGTGCTAGAGATTCCAGCGGGAGGGCGAACACCGGGGAGCTGTTTTTT. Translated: CSARDSSGRANTGELFF.

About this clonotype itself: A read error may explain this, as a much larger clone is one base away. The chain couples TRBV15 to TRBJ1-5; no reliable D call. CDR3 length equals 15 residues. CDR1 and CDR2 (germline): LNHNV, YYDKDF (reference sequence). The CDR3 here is CATGRDPGPGQPQHF. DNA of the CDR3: TGTGCCACCGGCAGAGATCCAGGTCCCGGTCAGCCCCAGCATTTT.

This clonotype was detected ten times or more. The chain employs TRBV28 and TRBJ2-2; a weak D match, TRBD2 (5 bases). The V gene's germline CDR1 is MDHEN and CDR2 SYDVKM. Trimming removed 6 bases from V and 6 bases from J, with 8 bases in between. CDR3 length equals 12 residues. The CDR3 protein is CASRQRSGELFF. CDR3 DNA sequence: TGTGCCAGCAGACAGCGGTCCGGGGAGCTGTTTTTT. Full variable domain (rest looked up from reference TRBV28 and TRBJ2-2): DVKVTQSSRYLVKRTGEKVFLECVQDMDHENMFWYRQDPGLGLRLIYFSYDVKMKEKGDIPEGYSVSREKKERFSLILESASTNQTSMYLCASRQRSGELFFGEGSRLTVL.

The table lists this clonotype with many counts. The CDR3, as DNA: TGTGCCAGCAGTGAGAGGCGCAATGAGCAGTTCTTC. Residues: CASSERRNEQFF. The genes are TRBV2 and TRBJ2-1, with unresolved D. The CDR3 length is 12 residues. Trimming took 3 bases from V and 6 from J, leaving 6 bases between them. Germline loops: CDR1 SNHLY, CDR2 FYNNEI.

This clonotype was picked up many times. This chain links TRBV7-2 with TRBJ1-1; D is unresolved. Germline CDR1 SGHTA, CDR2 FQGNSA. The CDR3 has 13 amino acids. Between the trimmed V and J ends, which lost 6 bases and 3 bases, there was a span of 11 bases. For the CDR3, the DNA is TGTGCCAGCAGTCTCTCCGAGTACACTGAAGCTTTCTTT. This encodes CASSLSEYTEAFF.

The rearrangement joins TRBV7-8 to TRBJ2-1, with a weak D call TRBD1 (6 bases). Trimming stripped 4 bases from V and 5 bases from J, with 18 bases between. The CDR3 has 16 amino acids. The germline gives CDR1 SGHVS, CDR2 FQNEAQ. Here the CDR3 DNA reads TGTGCCAGCAGCTCGCCCCGGGACACCAGAAACAATGAGCAGTTCTTC. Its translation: CASSSPRDTRNNEQFF.

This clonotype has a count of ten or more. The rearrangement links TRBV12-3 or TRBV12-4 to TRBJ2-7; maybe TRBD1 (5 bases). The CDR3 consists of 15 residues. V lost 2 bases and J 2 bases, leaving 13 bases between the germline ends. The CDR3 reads CASSLKAGPPYEQYF. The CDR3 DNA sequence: TGTGCCAGCAGTTTAAAGGCAGGGCCCCCCTACGAGCAGTACTTC.

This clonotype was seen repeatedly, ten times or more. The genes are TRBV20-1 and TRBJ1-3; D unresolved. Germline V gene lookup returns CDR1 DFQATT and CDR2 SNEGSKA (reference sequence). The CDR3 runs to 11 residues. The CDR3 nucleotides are TGCAGAGCTGTCTCTGGAAACACCATATATTTT. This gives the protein CRAVSGNTIYF.

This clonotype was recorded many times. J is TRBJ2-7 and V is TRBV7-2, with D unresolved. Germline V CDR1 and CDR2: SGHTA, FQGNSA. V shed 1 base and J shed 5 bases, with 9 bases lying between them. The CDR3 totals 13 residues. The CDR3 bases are TGTGCCAGCAGCTTAGACCGGCTTAACGAGCAGTACTTC. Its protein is CASSLDRLNEQYF. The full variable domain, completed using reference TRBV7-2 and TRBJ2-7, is GAGVSQSPSNKVTEKGKDVELRCDPISGHTALYWYRQSLGQGLEFLIYFQGNSAPDKSGLPSDRFSAERTGGSVSTLTIQRTQQEDSAVYLCASSLDRLNEQYFGPGTRLTVT.

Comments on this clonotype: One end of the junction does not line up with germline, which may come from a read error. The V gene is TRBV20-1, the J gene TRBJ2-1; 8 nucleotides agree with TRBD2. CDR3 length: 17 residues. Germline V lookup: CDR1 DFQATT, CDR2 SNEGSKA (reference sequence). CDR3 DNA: TGCTGTGCTAGAGGCCGCCGACTAGCGTTCTCCTACAATGAGCAGTTCTTC. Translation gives CCARGRRLAFSYNEQFF.

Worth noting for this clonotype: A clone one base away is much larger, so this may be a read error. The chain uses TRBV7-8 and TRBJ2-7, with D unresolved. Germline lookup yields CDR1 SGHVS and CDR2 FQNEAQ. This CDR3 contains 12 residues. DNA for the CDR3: TGTGCCAGCAGCTTGGGAATGATCGAGCAGCACTTC. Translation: CASSLGMIEQHF.

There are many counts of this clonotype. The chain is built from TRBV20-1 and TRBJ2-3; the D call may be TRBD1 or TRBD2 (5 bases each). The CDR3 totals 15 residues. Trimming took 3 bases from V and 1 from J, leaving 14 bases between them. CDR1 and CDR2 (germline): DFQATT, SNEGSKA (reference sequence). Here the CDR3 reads CSARRRDGGTDTQYF. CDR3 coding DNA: TGCAGTGCTAGGAGACGGGACGGAGGCACAGATACGCAGTATTTT.